The sequence of this T cell receptor beta chain was determined in a study of PD-1 blockade in classical Hodgkin lymphoma. Findings and caveats of the study: Healthy donors reportedly exceeded newly diagnosed patients in baseline TCR diversity. The authors have not defined what causes the repertoire differences, possibly disease activity or prior therapy.

Concerning this clone: Antigen unknown.

Germline V gives CDR1 MDHEN, CDR2 SYDVKM. V trimming: 3 bases; J trimming: 5 bases; junction bases outside the gene matches: 6. There are 16 residues in the CDR3. Sequencing was performed with immunoSEQ multiplex PCR; in TCRdb, only in-frame clones are kept and a portion is missing. The sample lists tens of thousands of clones, around 90% seen once, with roughly 1.2% in the top ten. Time point meaning: newly diagnosed, previously untreated cHL patient sample. Magnetic negative selection of thawed PBMCs was the method by which CD4+ T cells were purified. Untreated, newly diagnosed classical Hodgkin lymphoma PBMCs served for comparison.

Sample: CD4+ T cells from blood. This rearrangement joins TRBV28 to TRBJ2-7; 14 nucleotides line up with TRBD2. The receptor's source is a human donor with classical Hodgkin lymphoma. The CDR3 DNA follows: TGTGCCAGCAGTTTGGTGACTAGCGGGAGGGTCCACGAGCAGTACGTC. Protein product: CASSLVTSGRVHEQYV.